These T cell receptor beta chains were read from a single sample in a study of coeliac disease. The protocol was immunoSEQ multiplex PCR, while the TCRdb copy is restricted to in-frame clones and leaves out a portion. The data show a few thousand clones, with approximately 69% seen just once and around 14% held by the top ten. Sequencing was done on a sample of lymphocytes from the gut lamina propria. Receptor source: a woman aged 40 to 49. CDR3s include the opening cysteine and the closing phenylalanine or tryptophan. A D gene is named only where the DNA matches it firmly. A row's size may be missing; if present it is once, few, many or a size class.

TGCGCCAGCAGCCAAGATTTCGCAACTAATGAAAAACTGTTTTTT CASSQDFATNEKLFF TRBV4-3 NA medium-sized TRBJ1-4 15
TGTGCCAGCAGTGAAGCCACAGGGGAAGGAAACACCATATATTTT CASSEATGEGNTIYF TRBV2 TRBD1 NA TRBJ1-3 15
TGCGCCAGCAGCCCGGATATGGTCAGGGGCACAGATACGCAGTATTTT CASSPDMVRGTDTQYF TRBV5-1 NA NA TRBJ2-3 16
TGTGCCAGCAGCACGGGCGGGAGCCTGTACGAGCAGTACTTC CASSTGGSLYEQYF TRBV28 TRBD2 NA TRBJ2-7 14
TGTGCCAGCAGCGTAGAGCAAACAGGGTCCGGAAACACCATATATTTT CASSVEQTGSGNTIYF TRBV9 NA NA TRBJ1-3 16
TGTGCCAGCAGCTCCGGTGGGAGGGAGGGCCCTAATGAGCAGTTCTTC CASSSGGREGPNEQFF TRBV5-4 TRBD2 NA TRBJ2-1 16
TGTGCCAGCAGTTACACAGGGGGCTCGGGTCAGCCCCAGCATTTT CASSYTGGSGQPQHF TRBV2 TRBD1 NA TRBJ1-5 15
TGCGCCAGCAGCCAAGTTGGCTCCTTCACAGATACGCAGTATTTT CASSQVGSFTDTQYF TRBV4-1 NA NA TRBJ2-3 15
TGCGCCAGCAGCCAGGACAGGGAAGAGACCCAGTACTTC CASSQDREETQYF TRBV4-3 TRBD1 NA TRBJ2-5 13
TGTGCCAGCAGTTTATCCCCAATTGGACAGGGGGTCTCCTACGAGCAGTACTTC CASSLSPIGQGVSYEQYF TRBV27 TRBD1 large TRBJ2-7 18
TGTGCCAGCTCACCACCCCGACAGGGGGCCTACGAGCAGTACTTC CASSPPRQGAYEQYF TRBV18 TRBD1 NA TRBJ2-7 15
TGTGCCAGCAGCTTAGCGGCTAGCGGGAGGGTATATGAGCAGTTCTTC CASSLAASGRVYEQFF TRBV7-2 TRBD2 NA TRBJ2-1 16
TGCGCCAGCAGCCAGGGAGACAGGGGGCCTTCCTACGAGCAGTACTTC CASSQGDRGPSYEQYF TRBV4-1 TRBD1 NA TRBJ2-7 16
TGTGCCAGCACTTCAGGGGGATCTGGAAACACCATATATTTT CASTSGGSGNTIYF TRBV6-5 TRBD1 few TRBJ1-3 14
TGTGCCAGCAGCGTAGGGGGGACAGTTAACACCGGGGAGCTGTTTTTT CASSVGGTVNTGELFF TRBV9 TRBD1 medium-sized TRBJ2-2 16
TGTGCCAGCAGAAATCTTGGGACAGATGGCTACACCTTC CASRNLGTDGYTF TRBV5-8 TRBD1 NA TRBJ1-2 13
TGCAGCGTTGCCCAGGGCATCATGAACACTGAAGCTTTCTTT CSVAQGIMNTEAFF TRBV29-1 NA NA TRBJ1-1 14
TGTGCCAGCAGCGATACTAGCGGAAGCACAGATACGCAGTATTTT CASSDTSGSTDTQYF TRBV9 TRBD2 NA TRBJ2-3 15
TGTGCCAGCAGCGGACTAGCGGTTGGGATCTACGAGCAGTACTTC CASSGLAVGIYEQYF TRBV7-2 TRBD2 NA TRBJ2-7 15
TGTACGACAGCTTTCCCTGGTGAGCAGTTCTTC CTTAFPGEQFF TRBV2 NA NA TRBJ2-1 11
TGTGCCAGCAGTTTATTTATAAGGAGGGGTGACAATGAGCAGTTCTTC CASSLFIRRGDNEQFF TRBV28 NA few TRBJ2-1 16
TGTGCCAGTAGTATTAGGAGTCCGGGAGCAGCCTCTGGCTACACCTTC CASSIRSPGAASGYTF TRBV19 NA NA TRBJ1-2 16
TGCGCCAGCAGCTGGGAAGGGGGGGCTTCGGAAGGCTACACCTTC CASSWEGGASEGYTF TRBV5-1 NA NA TRBJ1-2 15
TGTGCCAGCACCCTCCTGGTACATACGAACACCGGGGAGCTGTTTTTT CASTLLVHTNTGELFF TRBV2 NA NA TRBJ2-2 16
TGTGCCAGCAGCCCCGGGACAGGAGGACGTGAAGCTTTCTTT CASSPGTGGREAFF TRBV7-2 TRBD1 medium-sized TRBJ1-1 14
TGTGCCAGCAGCGTAGGCGGTTCTGGGGCCAACGTCCTGACTTTC CASSVGGSGANVLTF TRBV9 NA NA TRBJ2-6 15
TGTGCCAGCAGTCCCTGGACTGTCTCCTACGAGCAGTACTTC CASSPWTVSYEQYF TRBV6-8 NA NA TRBJ2-7 14
TGTGCCAGCAGCCTTCAGGTGGTTTCTGAAAAACTGTTTTTT CASSLQVVSEKLFF TRBV16 NA NA TRBJ1-4 14
TGTGCCAGCTCACCAGACAGGGGTGGCAATCAGCCCCAGCATTTT CASSPDRGGNQPQHF TRBV18 TRBD1 few TRBJ1-5 15
TGTGCCAGCAGCTTAACCCAGGGGGTCTACAATGAGCAGTTCTTC CASSLTQGVYNEQFF TRBV7-9 TRBD1 NA TRBJ2-1 15
TGTGCCATCAGTGACCCCGTCGGGACCCAGTACTTC CAISDPVGTQYF TRBV10-3 NA NA TRBJ2-5 12
TGTGCCAGCAGCTTCAATCCGCGGGGATTGAACACTGAAGCTTTCTTT CASSFNPRGLNTEAFF TRBV7-3 NA once TRBJ1-1 16
TGTGCCAGCAGTCCCCAGGGGGAAGAGGGCTACACCTTC CASSPQGEEGYTF TRBV6-6 TRBD1 NA TRBJ1-2 13
TGTGCCAGCAGTAGACAGAACACCGGGGAGCTGTTTTTT CASSRQNTGELFF TRBV6-1 NA few TRBJ2-2 13
TGTGCCAGTAGTATAGCGGCGGGAGCCACCGGGGAGCTGTTTTTT CASSIAAGATGELFF TRBV19 TRBD2 few TRBJ2-2 15
TGCAGCGTTGAACCAGGGCTCCTCTCTGGGGCCAACGTCCTGACTTTC CSVEPGLLSGANVLTF TRBV29-1 NA NA TRBJ2-6 16
TGTGCCAGCAGTGAACTAGCGGGAATCGACGAGCAGTACTTC CASSELAGIDEQYF TRBV9 TRBD2 few TRBJ2-7 14
TGTGCCAGCTCACCGGGAGCGGGATCACAAGAGACCCAGTACTTC CASSPGAGSQETQYF TRBV18 TRBD2 NA TRBJ2-5 15
TGTGCCAGCTCACCACCGCCAGGGGCGAACTATGGCTACACCTTC CASSPPPGANYGYTF TRBV18 NA NA TRBJ1-2 15
TGTGCCTTCACCGGGGGAAGGAGAAAAAACACCGGGGAGCTGTTTTTT CAFTGGRRKNTGELFF TRBV30 NA NA TRBJ2-2 16
TGCGCCAGCAGCGCTCTAGCGGCCGACTACAATGAGCAGTTCTTC CASSALAADYNEQFF TRBV5-1 TRBD2 few TRBJ2-1 15
TGCGCCAGCAGCCAATTGACAGGGGGCAACGAGCAGTACTTC CASSQLTGGNEQYF TRBV4-3 TRBD1 few TRBJ2-7 14
TGTGCCAGCACAGGCGGGGGAGACAATGAGCAGTTCTTC CASTGGGDNEQFF TRBV27 TRBD2 NA TRBJ2-1 13
TGTGCCAGCAGTGAAACGAGAAGTACCTCTAACTATGGCTACACCTTC CASSETRSTSNYGYTF TRBV2 NA few TRBJ1-2 16
TGTGCCAGCAGTTTATGGGGACAGGACTCCCATCAGCCCCAGCATTTT CASSLWGQDSHQPQHF TRBV28 TRBD1 NA TRBJ1-5 16
TGTGCCAGCAGCACAAGGACTAGCGGGTACACCGGGGAGCTGTTTTTT CASSTRTSGYTGELFF TRBV5-4 TRBD2 NA TRBJ2-2 16
TGTGCCAGCAGCTTGGCGCTAGCGGGAGGAAGCCAGTACTTC CASSLALAGGSQYF TRBV11-1 TRBD2 NA TRBJ2-5 14
TGCGCCAGCAGCTTGGTACAGGGGGGGGTCGGTGAGCAGTTCTTC CASSLVQGGVGEQFF TRBV5-1 NA few TRBJ2-1 15
TGTGCCAGCTCACCGGACAGGGGAGGCAATCAGCCCCAGCATTTT CASSPDRGGNQPQHF TRBV18 TRBD1 NA TRBJ1-5 15
TGTGCCAGCTCACCGGAGGAGACCCAGTACTTC CASSPEETQYF TRBV18 NA NA TRBJ2-5 11
TGTGCCAGCAGTTTGATCGGGGGCGAGCAGTACTTC CASSLIGGEQYF TRBV28 NA NA TRBJ2-7 12
TGCGCCAGCAGCCCAGGGATTTTGGGAATGAATGAAAAACTGTTTTTT CASSPGILGMNEKLFF TRBV5-1 NA NA TRBJ1-4 16
TGCGCCAGCAGCTTGGTTGAGCCCTATGGCTACACCTTC CASSLVEPYGYTF TRBV5-1 NA NA TRBJ1-2 13
TGTGCCAGCAGTTATCCCCGGGACAGGGGCAAGCCCCAGCATTTT CASSYPRDRGKPQHF TRBV6-6 TRBD1 NA TRBJ1-5 15